These T cell receptor beta chains were read from a single sample in a study of CD8 T cells in Susac syndrome. TCRdb redid the calling of the immunoSEQ multiplex PCR reads with MiXCR, one entry per CDR3 protein. The sample holds 200,000 to 250,000 distinct CDR3 sequences, 93% seen once. Sequencing input: CD4+ T cells from PBMCs. These receptors all come from a human donor with multiple sclerosis. Each CDR3 is given with its conserved first and last residue. D genes are given only for firm matches. The size field is filled for only some rows; it gives once, few, many or a size class.

CDR3 protein: CARTRESGVSYEQYF
CDR3 DNA: TGTGCCAGAACCCGTGAGTCAGGGGTAAGCTACGAGCAGTACTTC
V gene: TRBV28
clone size: -
D gene: -
J gene: TRBJ2-7

CDR3 protein: CASSSSLEYGYTF
CDR3 DNA: TGTGCCAGCAGTTCCAGTCTAGAGTATGGCTACACCTTC
V gene: TRBV12-3/TRBV12-4
clone size: -
D gene: -
J gene: TRBJ1-2

CDR3 protein: CASSAASGGSPLHF
CDR3 DNA: TGTGCCAGCAGCGCCGCCTCGGGAGGCTCACCCCTCCACTTT
V gene: TRBV9
clone size: -
D gene: -
J gene: TRBJ1-6

CDR3 protein: CASRLDLNEKLFF
CDR3 DNA: TGTGCCAGCAGGTTGGATCTTAATGAAAAACTGTTTTTT
V gene: TRBV2
clone size: -
D gene: -
J gene: TRBJ1-4

CDR3 protein: CASSLGRGTGEQFF
CDR3 DNA: TGTGCCAGCAGCTTGGGGAGGGGTACCGGGGAGCAGTTCTTC
V gene: TRBV5-4
clone size: -
D gene: -
J gene: TRBJ2-1

CDR3 protein: CASSPKERDRTDNEQFF
CDR3 DNA: TGTGCCAGCTCACCTAAGGAGAGGGACAGGACTGACAATGAGCAGTTCTTC
V gene: TRBV18
clone size: -
D gene: TRBD1
J gene: TRBJ2-1

CDR3 protein: CASSPSSGDTQYF
CDR3 DNA: TGTGCCAGCTCACCATCATCAGGAGATACGCAGTATTTT
V gene: TRBV18
clone size: once
D gene: -
J gene: TRBJ2-3

CDR3 protein: CSVHGLNGGTEAFF
CDR3 DNA: TGCAGCGTACACGGACTGAATGGGGGCACTGAAGCTTTCTTT
V gene: TRBV29-1
clone size: -
D gene: -
J gene: TRBJ1-1

CDR3 protein: CASTITPGQGNYGYTF
CDR3 DNA: TGTGCCAGCACCATAACCCCGGGACAGGGTAACTATGGCTACACCTTC
V gene: TRBV12-3/TRBV12-4
clone size: once
D gene: TRBD1
J gene: TRBJ1-2

CDR3 protein: CASSPGTSGDTQYF
CDR3 DNA: TGTGCCAGTAGTCCTGGGACTAGCGGGGATACGCAGTATTTT
V gene: TRBV19
clone size: few
D gene: TRBD2
J gene: TRBJ2-3

CDR3 protein: CSAPTTGELFF
CDR3 DNA: TGCAGTGCTCCTACTACCGGGGAGCTGTTTTTT
V gene: TRBV20-1
clone size: -
D gene: -
J gene: TRBJ2-2

CDR3 protein: CASSYRANTGELFF
CDR3 DNA: TGTGCCAGCAGTTACAGGGCGAACACCGGGGAGCTGTTTTTT
V gene: TRBV6-2/TRBV6-3
clone size: -
D gene: -
J gene: TRBJ2-2

CDR3 protein: CASSLRDRADEQYF
CDR3 DNA: TGTGCCAGCAGCCTACGGGACAGGGCTGACGAGCAGTACTTC
V gene: TRBV4-2
clone size: -
D gene: TRBD1
J gene: TRBJ2-7

CDR3 protein: CASSWDRGSLSGANVLTF
CDR3 DNA: TGTGCCAGCAGTTGGGACAGGGGGTCTCTTTCTGGGGCCAACGTCCTGACTTTC
V gene: TRBV5-6
clone size: -
D gene: TRBD1
J gene: TRBJ2-6

CDR3 protein: CASSLEEGEAFF
CDR3 DNA: TGTGCCAGCAGCTTGGAGGAGGGTGAAGCTTTCTTT
V gene: TRBV7-8
clone size: -
D gene: -
J gene: TRBJ1-1

CDR3 protein: CATSEGPGGYTF
CDR3 DNA: TGTGCCACCAGTGAGGGGCCGGGGGGCTACACCTTC
V gene: TRBV24-1
clone size: -
D gene: -
J gene: TRBJ1-2

CDR3 protein: CASSYRGLAGHTDTQYF
CDR3 DNA: TGTGCCAGCAGTTACCGAGGACTAGCGGGACACACAGATACGCAGTATTTT
V gene: TRBV6-5
clone size: -
D gene: TRBD2
J gene: TRBJ2-3

CDR3 protein: CAWSGGTRAKNIQYF
CDR3 DNA: TGTGCCTGGAGTGGCGGGACACGAGCCAAAAACATTCAGTACTTC
V gene: TRBV30
clone size: -
D gene: -
J gene: TRBJ2-4

CDR3 protein: CASSPLRGLNTEAFF
CDR3 DNA: TGTGCCAGCAGCCCCCTCAGGGGGCTGAACACTGAAGCTTTCTTT
V gene: TRBV3-1
clone size: -
D gene: TRBD1
J gene: TRBJ1-1

CDR3 protein: CASSSGTGEETQYF
CDR3 DNA: TGTGCCAGCTCATCAGGGACAGGGGAAGAGACCCAGTACTTC
V gene: TRBV18
clone size: -
D gene: TRBD1
J gene: TRBJ2-5

CDR3 protein: CASSQDTSGVTYNEQFF
CDR3 DNA: TGCGCCAGCAGCCAAGATACTAGCGGTGTTACCTACAATGAGCAGTTCTTC
V gene: TRBV4-1
clone size: -
D gene: TRBD2
J gene: TRBJ2-1

CDR3 protein: CATSRRDTGELFF
CDR3 DNA: TGTGCCACCAGCAGGCGGGACACCGGGGAGCTGTTTTTT
V gene: TRBV15
clone size: -
D gene: -
J gene: TRBJ2-2

CDR3 protein: CASSLVAGATDTQYF
CDR3 DNA: TGTGCCAGCAGCTTAGTAGCGGGGGCCACAGATACGCAGTATTTT
V gene: TRBV7-2
clone size: -
D gene: TRBD2
J gene: TRBJ2-3

CDR3 protein: CASSRGSVDEAFF
CDR3 DNA: TGTGCCAGCAGTCGCGGCTCGGTAGATGAAGCTTTCTTT
V gene: TRBV6-5
clone size: -
D gene: -
J gene: TRBJ1-1

CDR3 protein: CASSPRVPNTGELFF
CDR3 DNA: TGTGCCAGCAGCCCCAGGGTCCCGAACACCGGGGAGCTGTTTTTT
V gene: TRBV7-8
clone size: -
D gene: -
J gene: TRBJ2-2

CDR3 protein: CASSLIVGETQYF
CDR3 DNA: TGTGCCAGCAGCCTTATTGTGGGGGAGACCCAGTACTTC
V gene: TRBV27
clone size: once
D gene: -
J gene: TRBJ2-5

CDR3 protein: CATSRASGGVATYEQYF
CDR3 DNA: TGTGCCACCAGCAGAGCTAGCGGGGGCGTCGCTACCTACGAGCAGTACTTC
V gene: TRBV15
clone size: -
D gene: TRBD2
J gene: TRBJ2-7

CDR3 protein: CSAAGPAGYNEQFF
CDR3 DNA: TGCAGTGCAGCCGGCCCAGCGGGCTACAATGAGCAGTTCTTC
V gene: TRBV20-1
clone size: -
D gene: -
J gene: TRBJ2-1